The 27 T cell receptor beta chains in this list originate from one sample, sequenced in a study of cytomegalovirus exposure and HLA in healthy donors. Here immunoSEQ multiplex PCR was the method, and the copy in TCRdb shows in-frame clones only, minus some. The sample holds 200,000 or so clones; around 88% are singletons and the top ten take about 2.7%. Sequencing used PBMCs. The receptors stem from a woman under 30 in good health and CMV-seronegative.

The rearrangement joins TRBV6-1 to TRBJ1-4; 9 bases map to TRBD1. There are 15 residues in the CDR3. Germline V gene data show CDR1 as MNHNS and CDR2 as SASEGT. V dropped 5 bases and J dropped 5; count of bases not matched to a gene: 6. CDR3 DNA: TGTGCCAGCAGTCCATCGACAGGGGGGAATGAAAAACTGTTTTTT. Its translation: CASSPSTGGNEKLFF.

The chain employs TRBV13 and TRBJ2-7; the match to TRBD2 covers 8 bases. Germline lookup yields CDR1 PRHDT and CDR2 FYEKMQ (reference sequence). V was clipped by 3 bases and J by 3 bases; unmatched bases: 7. The length of the CDR3 is 15 residues. CDR3 protein: CASSFEGLGIYEQYF. CDR3 in DNA: TGTGCCAGCAGCTTTGAGGGACTAGGGATCTACGAGCAGTACTTC.

The chain uses TRBV7-2 and TRBJ2-4; D is undetermined. Germline CDR1 SGHTA, CDR2 FQGNSA. V lost 6 bases, J lost 3 bases, and 12 bases lay in between. The CDR3 totals 14 residues. The DNA of the CDR3 is TGTGCCAGCAGTTCCCCTAATGGCAAAAACATTCAGTACTTC. Encoded protein: CASSSPNGKNIQYF.

The rearrangement links TRBV9 to TRBJ1-1; weak D call: TRBD1 (5 bases). Germline assignment: CDR1 SGDLS and CDR2 YYNGEE. The CDR3 sequence is 14 residues long. V was cut by 0 bases and J by 5 bases, with 11 bases left in between. The CDR3 loop is CASSVGIGVTEAFF. DNA of the CDR3: TGTGCCAGCAGCGTAGGGATAGGGGTGACTGAAGCTTTCTTT.

This clone has just one count. The genes are TRBV28 and TRBJ2-7, with 14 nucleotides matching TRBD2. V was clipped by 10 bases and J by 4 bases; unmatched bases: 9. Germline-derived CDR1 and CDR2 are MDHEN and SYDVKM. This CDR3 contains 15 residues. CDR3 in DNA: TGTGCCACCAAACCGGGACTAGCGGGAGAGTACGAGCAGTACTTC. Its protein product is CATKPGLAGEYEQYF.

V usage is TRBV30 and J usage is TRBJ1-1, with 8 bases that match TRBD1. V gave up 2 bases and J gave up 5 bases; unmatched junction bases: 4. The CDR3 spans 13 residues. Germline CDR1 GTSNPN, CDR2 SVGIG (reference sequence). CDR3 DNA sequence: TGTGCCTGGAGTCCAACAGGGGGGACTGAAGCTTTCTTT. Encoded protein: CAWSPTGGTEAFF.

The chain is built from TRBV29-1 and TRBJ2-7; D uncertain. V was cut by 4 bases and J by 6 bases, with 13 bases left in between. The CDR3 contains 12 residues. Per the germline V gene, CDR1 is SQVTM and CDR2 is ANQGSEA. The CDR3 here is CSVVSTGGEQYF. In DNA, the CDR3 is TGCAGCGTTGTATCGACCGGCGGCGAGCAGTACTTC.

The chain combines TRBV7-8 with TRBJ2-5; TRBD2 is a possible D gene (5 bases). The ends were cut back, 1 base at V and 2 bases at J, with 14 bases in the middle. There are 16 residues in the CDR3. Per germline, CDR1 SGHVS and CDR2 FQNEAQ. The CDR3 sequence is CASSLVGGTGQETQYF. DNA for the CDR3: TGTGCCAGCAGCTTAGTTGGCGGAACGGGACAAGAGACCCAGTACTTC.

This clone has a single count. The chain employs TRBV5-1 and TRBJ2-7; 15 nucleotides match TRBD2. The CDR3 runs to 18 residues. CDR1 SGHRS and CDR2 YFSETQ come from the germline V gene. V was clipped by 4 bases and J by 2 bases; unmatched bases: 10. As DNA, the CDR3 is TGCGCCAGCAGCCCGGGGACTAGCGGGAGGTCAAGGGCCTACGAGCAGTACTTC. Translation gives CASSPGTSGRSRAYEQYF.

This clone was found once. The chain uses TRBV4-1 and TRBJ2-7, with D possibly matching TRBD1 (5 bases). Per germline, CDR1 MGHRA and CDR2 YSYEKL. V was pared by 0 bases and J by 1 base, with 7 bases between. The CDR3 extends over 14 amino acids. CDR3 sequence (DNA): TGCGCCAGCAGCCAAGATCCAGGGTCCTACGAGCAGTACTTC. It is translated as CASSQDPGSYEQYF.

V usage is TRBV29-1 and J usage is TRBJ1-3, with 9 positions matching TRBD1. This CDR3 comprises 13 residues. J lost 2 bases, V lost 6 bases, and 2 bases had no gene match. Germline values: CDR1 SQVTM, CDR2 ANQGSEA. This CDR3 is CSVRDRAGNTIYF. The CDR3 DNA sequence: TGCAGCGTCCGGGACAGGGCTGGAAACACCATATATTTT.

The rearrangement links TRBV2 to TRBJ2-1; TRBD2 matches 11 bases. CDR3 length: 15 amino acids. Germline trimming cut 11 bases from V and 6 bases from J; bases unmatched to any gene: 12. The germline V gene encodes CDR1 SNHLY and CDR2 FYNNEI. CDR3 in amino acids: CAGRLGLAEPNEQFF. CDR3 DNA sequence: TGTGCCGGGCGTCTGGGACTAGCGGAACCCAATGAGCAGTTCTTC.

V is TRBV6-5 and J is TRBJ2-1; TRBD1 aligns across 7 bases. The CDR3 loop spans 16 amino acids. V trimming: 3 bases; J trimming: 0 bases; junction bases outside the gene matches: 5. Germline V gene sequence: CDR1 MNHEY, CDR2 SVGAGI. In DNA form, the CDR3 reads TGTGCCAGCAGTTATGGTAGGGGGCACTCCTACAATGAGCAGTTCTTC. It specifies CASSYGRGHSYNEQFF.

V gene TRBV4-3 combines with J gene TRBJ2-3, with a tentative D call TRBD2 (6 bases). Germline values: CDR1 LGHNA, CDR2 YSLEER. V lost 4 bases and J 4 bases, leaving 21 bases between the germline ends. CDR3 length: 17 residues. This CDR3 reads CASSPYLTGASADTQYF. The CDR3 bases are TGCGCCAGCAGCCCCTATTTAACGGGAGCCTCGGCAGATACGCAGTATTTT.

This clone was observed once. V usage is TRBV29-1 and J usage is TRBJ1-2; TRBD1 aligns across 9 bases. Germline V gene lookup returns CDR1 SQVTM and CDR2 ANQGSEA. The V segment lost 1 base and the J segment 8 bases; nucleotides outside the gene matches: 11. The CDR3 loop spans 15 amino acids. The CDR3 spells CSVEGIEDRGFGYTF. The DNA of the CDR3 is TGCAGCGTTGAAGGCATAGAGGACAGGGGTTTCGGCTACACCTTC.

The chain has TRBV11-2 and TRBJ2-3, with 7 positions matching TRBD2. The CDR3 is 17 amino acids. Germline CDR1 reads SGHAT; CDR2 reads FQNNGV. Losses at the gene ends were 5 bases for V and 0 bases for J; bases not matched to a gene: 11. The chain's CDR3 is CASSIRPYSGSTDTQYF. The CDR3 DNA reads as TGTGCCAGCAGCATAAGACCCTATAGCGGGAGCACAGATACGCAGTATTTT.

V usage is TRBV5-1 and J usage is TRBJ2-3, with 9 bases fitting TRBD2. The trim removed 1 base at V and 2 bases at J, leaving 5 bases unmatched. CDR3 length equals 16 residues. The V gene's germline CDR1 is SGHRS and CDR2 YFSETQ. CDR3 DNA: TGCGCCAGCAGCTTGTTGCTAGCGGGATTCACAGATACGCAGTATTTT. It encodes CASSLLLAGFTDTQYF.

This clone was seen just once. This chain links TRBV5-1 with TRBJ1-1, with D hard to call. V was shortened by 0 bases and J by 1 base, with 13 bases between the two germline ends. Germline-derived CDR1 and CDR2 are SGHRS and YFSETQ. The CDR3 extends over 16 amino acids. CDR3 coding DNA: TGCGCCAGCAGCTTGGAATTTGGTGGCAGGAACACTGAAGCTTTCTTT. It codes for CASSLEFGGRNTEAFF.

The chain has TRBV9 and TRBJ2-7; 7 bases line up with TRBD2. J gave up 2 bases and V 0 bases, and 5 bases lay outside the gene matches. The CDR3 contains 15 residues. CDR1 and CDR2 (germline): SGDLS, YYNGEE. CDR3 sequence: CASSVGGGRAYEQYF. The CDR3 DNA reads TGTGCCAGCAGCGTAGGGGGTGGGAGGGCCTACGAGCAGTACTTC.

The chain is built from TRBV7-6 and TRBJ2-7, with TRBD1 as a possible D gene (5 bases). The CDR3 covers 15 residues. V was shortened by 2 bases and J by 6 bases, with 17 bases between the two germline ends. Germline V gene sequence: CDR1 SGHVS, CDR2 FNYEAQ. The chain's CDR3 is CASSLQGPPLGEQYF. As DNA, the CDR3 is TGTGCCAGCAGCTTACAGGGTCCCCCTTTAGGCGAGCAGTACTTC.

The CDR3 DNA sequence: TGTGCCAGCAGCTTAGCTGGGGTTGGGGAGGGCTACGAGCAGTACTTC. Amino acid sequence: CASSLAGVGEGYEQYF. The rearrangement joins TRBV7-2 to TRBJ2-7; 7 bases agree with TRBD2. This CDR3 comprises 16 residues. Trimming cost V 0 bases and J 3 bases; bases outside gene matches: 8. Germline V lookup: CDR1 SGHTA, CDR2 FQGNSA.

The V and J genes are TRBV5-4 and TRBJ2-2; 9 nucleotides agree with TRBD1. The CDR3 covers 16 residues. CDR1 is SGHNT and CDR2 is YYREEE in the germline V gene (reference sequence). The V and J ends lost 4 bases and 0 bases, in that order; junction bases with no gene match: 4. CDR3 loop: CASSRQGGPNTGELFF. The DNA of the CDR3 is TGTGCCAGCAGCCGACAGGGGGGGCCGAACACCGGGGAGCTGTTTTTT. Complete variable domain (other parts from reference TRBV5-4 and TRBJ2-2): ETGVTQSPTHLIKTRGQQVTLRCSSQSGHNTVSWYQQALGQGPQFIFQYYREEENGRGNFPPRFSGLQFPNYSSELNVNALELDDSALYLCASSRQGGPNTGELFFGEGSRLTVL.

V and J are TRBV27 and TRBJ1-4; 7 bases agree with TRBD1. CDR3 length equals 14 residues. Per the germline V gene, CDR1 is MNHEY and CDR2 is SMNVEV (reference sequence). Trimming removed 3 bases from V and 4 bases from J; junction bases left unmatched: 2. The CDR3 here is CASSLGDSNEKLFF. The CDR3 coding sequence is TGTGCCAGCAGTTTGGGGGACAGTAATGAAAAACTGTTTTTT.

This clone was counted between two and nine times. The chain couples TRBV27 to TRBJ2-7; D possibly corresponds to TRBD1 (6 bases). CDR3 length: 14 amino acids. Trimming shortened V by 3 bases and J by 2 bases, and 11 bases separated the two germline ends. CDR1 is MNHEY, CDR2 SMNVEV, per germline (reference sequence). In DNA, the CDR3 is TGTGCCAGCAGTTTGCGGACAGAAGCCTACGAGCAGTACTTC. As protein: CASSLRTEAYEQYF.

The chain is built from TRBV4-3 and TRBJ2-3, with TRBD2 identical over 10 bases. Germline V gene data show CDR1 as LGHNA and CDR2 as YSLEER. Trimming took 1 base from V and 3 from J; bases not matched to a gene: 7. The CDR3 is 17 amino acids. CDR3: CASSQGPAGGGTDTQYF. The CDR3 DNA reads TGCGCCAGCAGCCAAGGTCCAGCGGGAGGGGGGACAGATACGCAGTATTTT.

This clone has just one count. This chain joins TRBV21-1 and TRBJ2-7; the D call in the table, TRBD1, was not verified against the DNA. TRBV21-1 is recorded as a pseudogene. The CDR3 loop spans 16 amino acids. In DNA, the CDR3 is TGTGCCAGCAGCACCCTCCTGGACAGGTTTTCCTACGAGCAGTACTTC. Translated, it gives CASSTLLDRFSYEQYF.

The rearrangement links TRBV28 to TRBJ1-2, with a possible D match to TRBD1 (5 bases). Looked up from germline, CDR1 is MDHEN and CDR2 is SYDVKM. This CDR3 is 13 amino acids long. V lost 7 bases and J lost 5, with 14 bases in between. As DNA, the CDR3 is TGTGCCAGCAACCGACAGATGTCATATGGCTACACCTTC. Translated, it gives CASNRQMSYGYTF.